This TCR beta chain was documented in a study of blood T cell repertoires in COVID-19. Study as a whole: The United States, Italy and Spain were the sources of the acute and convalescent COVID-19 samples.

Those enrolled, adults aged roughly 18 to 100 years, came from around 25 US areas. Participant reports of clinical history set cohort assignment. For recovered donors of Cohort 3, there were two negative PCRs, clearance, or symptom resolution. Only in-frame clones appear in the TCRdb table, and some are missing; sequencing was by immunoSEQ multiplex PCR. The table records a few hundred thousand clones, 70% to 90% of them present only once. V lost 0 bases and J 1 base, leaving 8 bases between the germline ends. The CDR3 extends over 15 amino acids. Per the germline V gene, CDR1 is ENHRY and CDR2 is SYGVKD.

The receptor was isolated from a woman between 45 and 65 years old who had recovered from COVID-19. This sequence joins TRBV10-3 and TRBJ2-3; D is unresolved. Sequencing was carried out using PBMCs or T cells enriched from blood (not recorded which). The CDR3 DNA sequence: TGTGCCATCAGTGAGTCGGCGGCACGCACAGATACGCAGTATTTT. This gives the protein CAISESAARTDTQYF.